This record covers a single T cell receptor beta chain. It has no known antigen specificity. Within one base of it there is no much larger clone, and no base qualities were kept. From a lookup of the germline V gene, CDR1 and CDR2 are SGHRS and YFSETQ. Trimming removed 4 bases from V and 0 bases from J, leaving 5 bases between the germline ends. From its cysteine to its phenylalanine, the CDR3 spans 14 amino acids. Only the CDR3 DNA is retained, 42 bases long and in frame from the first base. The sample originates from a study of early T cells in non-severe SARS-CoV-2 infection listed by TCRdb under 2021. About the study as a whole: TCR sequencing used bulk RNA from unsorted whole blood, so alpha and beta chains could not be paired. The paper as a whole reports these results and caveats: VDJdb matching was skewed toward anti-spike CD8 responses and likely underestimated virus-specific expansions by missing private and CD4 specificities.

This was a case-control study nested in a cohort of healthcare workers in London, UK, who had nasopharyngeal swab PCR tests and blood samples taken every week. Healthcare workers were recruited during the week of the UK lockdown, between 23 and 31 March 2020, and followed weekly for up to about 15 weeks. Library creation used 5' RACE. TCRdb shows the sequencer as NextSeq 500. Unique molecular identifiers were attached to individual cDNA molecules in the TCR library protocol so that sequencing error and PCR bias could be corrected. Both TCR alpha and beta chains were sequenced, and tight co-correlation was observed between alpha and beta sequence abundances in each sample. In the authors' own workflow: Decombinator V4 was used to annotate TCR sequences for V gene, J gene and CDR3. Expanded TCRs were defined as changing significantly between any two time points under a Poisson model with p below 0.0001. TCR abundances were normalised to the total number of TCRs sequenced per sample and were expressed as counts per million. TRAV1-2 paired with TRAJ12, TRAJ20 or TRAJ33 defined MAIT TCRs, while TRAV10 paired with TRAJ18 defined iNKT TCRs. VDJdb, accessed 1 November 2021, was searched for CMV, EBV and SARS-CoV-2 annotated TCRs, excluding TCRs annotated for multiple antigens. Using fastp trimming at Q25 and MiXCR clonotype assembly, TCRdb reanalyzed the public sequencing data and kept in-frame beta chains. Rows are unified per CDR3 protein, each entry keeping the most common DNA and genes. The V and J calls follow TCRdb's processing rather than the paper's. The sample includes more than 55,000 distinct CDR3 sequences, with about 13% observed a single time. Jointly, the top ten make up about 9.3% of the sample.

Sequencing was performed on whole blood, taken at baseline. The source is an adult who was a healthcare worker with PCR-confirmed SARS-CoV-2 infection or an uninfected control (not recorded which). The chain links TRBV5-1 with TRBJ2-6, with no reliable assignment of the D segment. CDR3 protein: CASSEFSGANVLTF. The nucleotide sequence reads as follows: TGCGCCAGCAGCGAGTTCTCTGGGGCCAACGTCCTGACTTTC.